These T cell receptor beta chains were read from a single sample in a study of blood T cell repertoires in COVID-19. The repertoire was sequenced with immunoSEQ multiplex PCR; TCRdb's copy has only in-frame clones and lacks some. The repertoire includes approximately 150,000 clones, 70% to 80% of them detected once, and approximately 15% sits in the top ten. Source material: peripheral blood. The receptors come from a man aged 45-65 years with acute or convalescent COVID-19. Each CDR3 is given with its conserved first and last residue. D genes are given only for firm matches. Only part of the rows carry a size: once, few, many, or a class if the clone is expanded.

TRBJ2-2,16,TRBV29-1,TRBD2,.,TGCAGCGTCCATAGCGGGGGACAAACGAACACCGGGGAGCTGTTTTTT,CSVHSGGQTNTGELFF
TRBJ2-1,16,TRBV7-8,TRBD2,.,TGTGCCAGCAGCTTAGCTAGCGGGGGGGCCAGTGATGAGCAGTTCTTC,CASSLASGGASDEQFF
TRBJ1-2,13,TRBV7-2,.,.,TGTGCCAGCAGCTTAGGCAGGGCCTATGGCTACACCTTC,CASSLGRAYGYTF
TRBJ1-1,15,TRBV18,.,.,TGTGCCAGCTCAACCCAACAGGGTGGCGACACTGAAGCTTTCTTT,CASSTQQGGDTEAFF
TRBJ2-6,19,TRBV2,TRBD2,.,TGTGCCAGCAGAAAGCGACTAGCGGGGGGAAACTCTGGGGCCAACGTCCTGACTTTC,CASRKRLAGGNSGANVLTF
TRBJ1-2,14,TRBV7-9,TRBD1,.,TGTGCCAGCAGCACGGGACAGTTATACTATGGCTACACCTTC,CASSTGQLYYGYTF
TRBJ1-2,14,TRBV5-1,.,.,TGCGCCAGCAGCTTGGCCGTATCAGGGGACGGCTACACCTTC,CASSLAVSGDGYTF
TRBJ1-4,17,TRBV7-2,TRBD1,.,TGTGCCAGCAGCGTACCGGGACAGGGGGCGCTCGGTGAAAAACTGTTTTTT,CASSVPGQGALGEKLFF
TRBJ2-3,16,TRBV9,TRBD2,.,TGTGCCAGCAGCGTGAGGAGCGGGGGGCCGGTAGATACGCAGTATTTT,CASSVRSGGPVDTQYF
TRBJ2-1,16,TRBV3-1/TRBV3-2,TRBD2,.,TGTGCCAGCAGCCGACACGCGAGCGGGGGAGAAGGTGAGCAGTTCTTC,CASSRHASGGEGEQFF
TRBJ1-1,12,TRBV4-2,.,.,TGTGCCAGCAGCCAAGATCTAGGTGCTGCTTTCTTT,CASSQDLGAAFF
TRBJ1-5,12,TRBV19,.,.,TGTGCCAGTGGACAGTATTCCCAGCCCCAGCATTTT,CASGQYSQPQHF
TRBJ1-2,12,TRBV19,.,once,TGTGCCAGTAGTTGGGGGGGTTATGGCTACACCTTC,CASSWGGYGYTF
TRBJ2-1,13,TRBV11-3,TRBD1,once,TGTGCCAGCAGTCCAGACAGGGTAGCTGAGCAGTTCTTC,CASSPDRVAEQFF
TRBJ2-3,14,TRBV2,.,.,TGTGCCAGCAGAAGAACAGGGTACACAGATACGCAGTATTTT,CASRRTGYTDTQYF
TRBJ1-5,13,TRBV9,.,.,TGTGCCAGCAGCGCCCCGCGGGGGGGGCCCCAGCATTTT,CASSAPRGGPQHF
TRBJ2-3,16,TRBV5-6,.,.,TGTGCCAGCAGCCCTGAGACCCGGCGGCTCACAGATACGCAGTATTTT,CASSPETRRLTDTQYF
TRBJ2-3,15,TRBV18,TRBD2,.,TGTGCCAGCTCACCGCGGACTAGCGGGACAGATACGCAGTATTTT,CASSPRTSGTDTQYF
TRBJ2-7,12,TRBV6-5,.,.,TGTGCCAGCTCGACAGGGAGGTACGAGCAGTACTTC,CASSTGRYEQYF
TRBJ2-3,15,TRBV6-4,TRBD2,.,TGTGCCAGCAGGGAACTAGCGGGGCCCACAGATACGCAGTATTTT,CASRELAGPTDTQYF
TRBJ2-5,15,TRBV5-5,.,.,TGTGCCAGCAGCTTGGGCTCTTGGGGGAGGGAGACCCAGTACTTC,CASSLGSWGRETQYF
TRBJ2-6,17,TRBV9,.,once,TGTGCCAGCCGTCCTATGGACAATCCCTCTGGGGCCAACGTCCTGACTTTC,CASRPMDNPSGANVLTF
TRBJ1-2,19,TRBV24-1,.,.,TGTGCCACCAGTGATTTGCTCCCGCGCAGGGCTGGGGCTAACTATGGCTACACCTTC,CATSDLLPRRAGANYGYTF
TRBJ2-5,14,TRBV19,.,.,TGTGCCAGTAGTGATACAGGGAACCAAGAGACCCAGTACTTC,CASSDTGNQETQYF
TRBJ2-4,17,TRBV4-2,.,few,TGTGCCAGCAGCCAACAATCAGGGGATTTTGGCAAAAACATTCAGTACTTC,CASSQQSGDFGKNIQYF
TRBJ2-3,15,TRBV20-1,.,.,TGCAGTGCTAGTCACCCCAGTGGGGGGAGCAATACGCAGTATTTT,CSASHPSGGSNTQYF
TRBJ1-3,16,TRBV4-1,.,.,TGCGCCAGCAGCCACCCTGGGGGGGTCTCTGGAAACACCATATATTTT,CASSHPGGVSGNTIYF
TRBJ1-5,17,TRBV4-1,.,.,TGCGCCAGCAGCCAAGATGGCAGTCGAACTAGCAATCAGCCCCAGCATTTT,CASSQDGSRTSNQPQHF
TRBJ1-1,18,TRBV5-1,TRBD1,few,TGCGCCAGCAGCTTTCGACGGGACAGGGGTTTACTGAACACTGAAGCTTTCTTT,CASSFRRDRGLLNTEAFF
TRBJ2-5,15,TRBV18,.,.,TGTGCCAGCTCACCGAACCCTAGGAATCAAGAGACCCAGTACTTC,CASSPNPRNQETQYF
TRBJ2-5,13,TRBV2,.,.,TGTGCCAGCAGTGAGGGCAGCCAAGAGACCCAGTACTTC,CASSEGSQETQYF
TRBJ1-2,18,TRBV25-1,.,.,TGTGCCAGCAGTGAATCAGGCAGGACTTCTGCAGCTAACTATGGCTACACCTTC,CASSESGRTSAANYGYTF
TRBJ1-6,12,TRBV12-3/TRBV12-4,.,.,TGTGCCAGCAGTACAGGGAATTCACCCCTCCACTTT,CASSTGNSPLHF
TRBJ2-5,13,TRBV7-2,.,.,TGTGCCAGCAGCTCAACTAGGAGTGAGACCCAGTACTTC,CASSSTRSETQYF
TRBJ1-2,13,TRBV12-3/TRBV12-4,TRBD1,.,TGTGCCAGCAGTTCATCGGCAGGGGGTGGCTACACCTTC,CASSSSAGGGYTF
TRBJ2-1,16,TRBV29-1,TRBD2,once,TGCAGCGTTGAAAGGGGACTAGCGAGGGCCTACAATGAGCAGTTCTTC,CSVERGLARAYNEQFF
TRBJ2-7,14,TRBV10-1,TRBD1,.,TGCGCCAGCAGTGAGTCGGTGGCAGGGGGCGAGCAGTACTTC,CASSESVAGGEQYF